The T cell receptor (beta chain) under discussion was sequenced for a study of blood T cell repertoires in COVID-19. Study as a whole: The United States, Italy and Spain were the sources of the acute and convalescent COVID-19 samples. PBMCs, B-cell-depleted T cells, or T cells provided the cDNA or gDNA that made up the material.

The CDR3 has 13 amino acids. The V and J ends lost 4 bases and 3 bases respectively, with 10 bases between them. Germline V CDR1 and CDR2: LNHDA, SQIVND (reference sequence). Original handling: Nucleated cell number was recorded as an estimate derived from reference gene primer amplification. Measured with immunoSEQ multiplex PCR; TCRdb has only the in-frame clones, and not every one. V and J calls and clone size are those listed in that table; D and trimming were worked out from the DNA. The sample has tens of thousands of clones; approximately 84% are singletons. Sequences were obtained from peripheral blood. The sequence derives from a man aged 50 or older with active COVID-19. The chain employs TRBV19 and TRBJ2-7; D possibly uses TRBD1 or TRBD2 (6 bases each). CDR3 sequence (DNA): TGTGCCAGTAGTACAGAGGGGGGCTACGAGCAGTACTTC. It translates to CASSTEGGYEQYF.